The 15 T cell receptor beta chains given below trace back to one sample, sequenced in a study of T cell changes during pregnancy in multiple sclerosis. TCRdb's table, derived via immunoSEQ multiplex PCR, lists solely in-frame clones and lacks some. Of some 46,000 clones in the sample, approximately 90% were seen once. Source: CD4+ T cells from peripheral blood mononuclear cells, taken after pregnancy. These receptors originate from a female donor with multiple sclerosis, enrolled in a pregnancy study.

CDR3 bases: TGTGCCAGCACCACCGGGGCAGGCGCGGGGACTGAAGCTTTCTTT. As protein: CASTTGAGAGTEAFF. The rearrangement uses TRBV28 and TRBJ1-1; tentative D call: TRBD1 (5 bases). The CDR3 length is 15 residues. Germline CDR1 MDHEN, CDR2 SYDVKM. V lost 7 bases to trimming and J lost 5 bases, with 20 bases between them.

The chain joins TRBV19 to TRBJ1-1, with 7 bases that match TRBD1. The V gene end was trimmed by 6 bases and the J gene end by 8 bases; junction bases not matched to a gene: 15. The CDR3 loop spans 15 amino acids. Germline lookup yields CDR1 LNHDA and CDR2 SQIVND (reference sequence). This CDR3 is CASSPTNRGAAEAFF. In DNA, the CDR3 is TGTGCCAGTAGCCCAACAAACAGGGGCGCGGCCGAAGCTTTCTTT.

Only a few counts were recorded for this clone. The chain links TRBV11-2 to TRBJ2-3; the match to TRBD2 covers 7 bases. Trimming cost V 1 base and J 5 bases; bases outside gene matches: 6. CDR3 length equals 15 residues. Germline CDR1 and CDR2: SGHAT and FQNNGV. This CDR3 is CASSLATSVGDTQYF. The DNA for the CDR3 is TGTGCCAGCAGCTTAGCAACTAGCGTTGGAGATACGCAGTATTTT. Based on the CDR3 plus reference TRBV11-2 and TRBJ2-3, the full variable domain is EAGVAQSPRYKIIEKRQSVAFWCNPISGHATLYWYQQILGQGPKLLIQFQNNGVVDDSQLPKDRFSAERLKGVDSTLKIQPAKLEDSAVYLCASSLATSVGDTQYFGPGTRLTVL.

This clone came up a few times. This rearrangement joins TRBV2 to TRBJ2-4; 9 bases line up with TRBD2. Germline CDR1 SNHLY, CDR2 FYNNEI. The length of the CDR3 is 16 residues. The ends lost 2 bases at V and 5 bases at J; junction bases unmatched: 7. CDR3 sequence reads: CASSEWAGGDQNIQYF. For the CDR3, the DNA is TGTGCCAGCAGTGAATGGGCGGGGGGGGACCAAAACATTCAGTACTTC.

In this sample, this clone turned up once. CDR3 sequence (DNA): TGTGCCAGCAGCGTAGCTGTGAACACTGAAGCTTTCTTT. As protein: CASSVAVNTEAFF. The chain joins TRBV9 to TRBJ1-1; D remains ambiguous. Germline V gene sequence: CDR1 SGDLS, CDR2 YYNGEE. The length of the CDR3 is 13 residues. Between the trimmed V and J ends, which lost 0 bases and 0 bases, there was a span of 3 bases.

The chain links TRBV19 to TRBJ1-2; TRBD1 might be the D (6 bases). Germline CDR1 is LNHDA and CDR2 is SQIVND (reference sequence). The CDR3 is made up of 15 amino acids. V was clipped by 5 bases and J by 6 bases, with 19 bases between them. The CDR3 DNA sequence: TGTGCCAGTAGTTCGCAACAGGGATTTTTCAATGGCTACACCTTC. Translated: CASSSQQGFFNGYTF.

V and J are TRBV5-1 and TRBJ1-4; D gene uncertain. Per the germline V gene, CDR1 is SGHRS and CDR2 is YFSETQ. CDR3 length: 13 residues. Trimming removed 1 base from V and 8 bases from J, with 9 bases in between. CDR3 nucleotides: TGCGCCAGCAGCTTGCGACGGGGAGAAAAACTGTTTTTT. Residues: CASSLRRGEKLFF.

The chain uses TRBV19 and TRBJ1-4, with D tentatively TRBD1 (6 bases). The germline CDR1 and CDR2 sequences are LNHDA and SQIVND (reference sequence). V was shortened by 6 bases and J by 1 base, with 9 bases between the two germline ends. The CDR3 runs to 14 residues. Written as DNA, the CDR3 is TGTGCCAGTAGGGGGGCAAAAACTAATGAAAAACTGTTTTTT. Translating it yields CASRGAKTNEKLFF.

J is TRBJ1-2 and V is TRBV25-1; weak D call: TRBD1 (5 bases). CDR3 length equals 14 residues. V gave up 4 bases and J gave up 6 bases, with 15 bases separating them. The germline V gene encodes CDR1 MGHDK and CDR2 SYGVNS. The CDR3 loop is CASSGPRRADGYTF. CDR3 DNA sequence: TGTGCCAGCAGTGGCCCCCGCAGGGCGGATGGCTACACCTTC.

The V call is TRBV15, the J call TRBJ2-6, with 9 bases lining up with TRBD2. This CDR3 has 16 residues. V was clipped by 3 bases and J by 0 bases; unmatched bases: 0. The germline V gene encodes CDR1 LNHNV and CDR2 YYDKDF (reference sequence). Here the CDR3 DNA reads TGTGCCACCAGCAGGACTAGCGGCTCTGGGGCCAACGTCCTGACTTTC. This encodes CATSRTSGSGANVLTF.

The chain's CDR3 is CASSERAAGELFF. CDR3 nucleotides: TGTGCCAGCAGTGAGAGGGCTGCCGGGGAGCTGTTTTTT. The rearrangement links TRBV6-4 to TRBJ2-2, with D tentatively TRBD2 (5 bases). The V end was cut by 3 bases, the J end by 6 bases, with 8 bases between. Germline CDR1 MRHNA, CDR2 SNTAGT. This CDR3 spans 13 amino acids.

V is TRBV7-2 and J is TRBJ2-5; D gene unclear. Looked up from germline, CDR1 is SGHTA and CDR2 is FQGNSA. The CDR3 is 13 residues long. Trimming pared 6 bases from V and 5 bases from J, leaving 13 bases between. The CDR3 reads CASSQSRPETQYF. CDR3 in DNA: TGTGCCAGCAGTCAGTCTCGCCCGGAGACCCAGTACTTC.

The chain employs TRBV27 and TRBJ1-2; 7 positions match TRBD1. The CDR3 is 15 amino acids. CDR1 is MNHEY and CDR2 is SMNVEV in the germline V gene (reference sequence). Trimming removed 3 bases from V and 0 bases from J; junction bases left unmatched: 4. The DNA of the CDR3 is TGTGCCAGCAGTTTTCGGCAGGGGGCTAACTATGGCTACACCTTC. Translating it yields CASSFRQGANYGYTF.

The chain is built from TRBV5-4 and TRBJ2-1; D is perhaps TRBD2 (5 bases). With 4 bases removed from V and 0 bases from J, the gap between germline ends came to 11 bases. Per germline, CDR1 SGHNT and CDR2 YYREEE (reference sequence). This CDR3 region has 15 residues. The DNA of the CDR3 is TGTGCCAGCAGCCTTAGCGTTAGCTCCTACAATGAGCAGTTCTTC. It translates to CASSLSVSSYNEQFF. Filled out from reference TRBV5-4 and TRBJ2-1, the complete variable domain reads ETGVTQSPTHLIKTRGQQVTLRCSSQSGHNTVSWYQQALGQGPQFIFQYYREEENGRGNFPPRFSGLQFPNYSSELNVNALELDDSALYLCASSLSVSSYNEQFFGPGTRLTVL.

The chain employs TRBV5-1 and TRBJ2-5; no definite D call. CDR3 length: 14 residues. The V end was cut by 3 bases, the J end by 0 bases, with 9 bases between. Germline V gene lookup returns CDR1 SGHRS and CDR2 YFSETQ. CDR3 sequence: CASSSSSYQETQYF. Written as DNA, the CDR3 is TGCGCCAGCAGCTCCTCCTCGTACCAAGAGACCCAGTACTTC.